Here is one T cell receptor beta chain with its context. Per the original data handling: Amplification with reference gene primers provided the estimates of nucleated cell counts. Produced via immunoSEQ multiplex PCR; TCRdb's table is partial and in-frame only. D and trimming come from the DNA, and the V and J calls and clone size come from that table. The sample yields approximately 100,000 clones, roughly 92% seen once. These data originate in a study of blood T cell repertoires in COVID-19. Study details: Both acute and convalescent COVID-19 samples were obtained from the United States, Italy and Spain. PBMCs, B-cell-depleted T cells, or T cells provided the cDNA or gDNA that made up the material.

CDR1 is SGHTA, CDR2 FQGTGA, per germline. This CDR3 has 15 amino acids. V lost 3 bases and J 1 base, leaving 10 bases between the germline ends. This chain joins TRBV7-3 and TRBJ2-1; D is ambiguous. The sample taken for sequencing was peripheral blood. This clonotype was obtained from an older man with acute or convalescent COVID-19. CDR3 sequence reads: CASSLRHRSYNEQFF. The CDR3 region has the DNA TGTGCCAGCAGCTTGCGGCATCGTTCCTACAATGAGCAGTTCTTC.